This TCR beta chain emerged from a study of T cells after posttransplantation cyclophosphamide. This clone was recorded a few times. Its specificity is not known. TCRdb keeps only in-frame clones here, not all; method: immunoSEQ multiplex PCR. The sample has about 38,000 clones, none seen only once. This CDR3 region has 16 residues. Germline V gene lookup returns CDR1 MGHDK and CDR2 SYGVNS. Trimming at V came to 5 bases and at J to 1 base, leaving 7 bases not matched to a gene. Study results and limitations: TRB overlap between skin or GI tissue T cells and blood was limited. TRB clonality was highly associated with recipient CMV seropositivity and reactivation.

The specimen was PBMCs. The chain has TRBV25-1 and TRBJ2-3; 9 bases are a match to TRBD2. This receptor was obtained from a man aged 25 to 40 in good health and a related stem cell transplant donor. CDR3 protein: CASSFPAGGRTDTQYF. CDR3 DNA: TGTGCCAGCAGTTTCCCCGCGGGGGGGCGCACAGATACGCAGTATTTT.